What follows is one T cell receptor beta chain and its context. The data are from a study of blood T cell repertoires in COVID-19. Profiling relied on immunoSEQ multiplex PCR, and the TCRdb table lists in-frame clones only, not all of them. The sample contains 150,000 or so clones, roughly 80% of which appear only once. Specimen: PBMCs or T cells enriched from blood (not recorded which). The receptor was derived from a man between 50 and 59 years old who had recovered from COVID-19.

The CDR3 loop reads CASSLAALAGTDTQYF. CDR3 DNA: TGCGCCAGCAGCTTGGCCGCGCTAGCGGGCACAGATACGCAGTATTTT. The genes are TRBV5-1 and TRBJ2-3, with 7 nucleotides matching TRBD2. Looked up from germline, CDR1 is SGHRS and CDR2 is YFSETQ. V dropped 0 bases and J dropped 1; count of bases not matched to a gene: 5. This CDR3 region has 16 residues.